A single sample is the source of the 8 T cell receptor beta chains below, sequenced in a study of human CD8 memory T cell subsets. Scientists made TCR beta libraries using UMI-labeled 5' RACE. Reanalyzing the 5' RACE reads, TCRdb keeps one entry per CDR3 protein, without DNA. Found here are thousands of distinct CDR3 sequences; the top ten clones hold about 23%. CCR7+ PD-1+ TIGIT+ early memory CD8+ cells with dysfunctional traits were TPEX. Material for sequencing was CD8+ T cells from PBMCs. The receptors here all came from a human donor in good health.

The chain is built from TRBV30 and TRBJ2-7; TCRdb calls TRBD2, which cannot be checked without DNA. Looked up from germline, CDR1 is GTSNPN and CDR2 is SVGIG (reference sequence). The CDR3 totals 18 residues. CDR3 region: CAWSGGTSEQSRVYEQYF.

This clonotype is identified as medium-sized from frequency. The chain uses TRBV15 and TRBJ2-7; TCRdb's D call of TRBD2 is untestable without DNA. The CDR3 is made up of 13 amino acids. Germline CDR1 reads LNHNV; CDR2 reads YYDKDF (reference sequence). CDR3: CATSRVVGIEQYF.

This chain uses TRBV29-1 with TRBJ2-1; the TCRdb call, TRBD2, lacks DNA for checking. Germline V lookup: CDR1 SQVTM, CDR2 ANQGSEA. This CDR3 has 15 residues. CDR3 in amino acids: CSVESVTNPHNEQFF.

This clonotype shows up as medium-sized by frequency. V is TRBV5-1 and J is TRBJ2-7. This CDR3 region has 13 residues. Germline V gives CDR1 SGHRS, CDR2 YFSETQ. The CDR3 spells CASSLAVYYEQYF.

This clonotype is called medium-sized (0.01 to 0.1%) based on its frequency. The J gene is TRBJ1-2, the V gene TRBV29-1. Germline CDR1 SQVTM, CDR2 ANQGSEA. The CDR3 is 14 amino acids. The CDR3 loop reads CSVRSIAGDYGYTF.

The rearrangement links TRBV4-1 to TRBJ1-2. This CDR3 is 12 amino acids long. CDR1 MGHRA and CDR2 YSYEKL come from the germline V gene. CDR3 amino acids: CASSQGLSGYTF.

V gene TRBV11-2 combines with J gene TRBJ2-1. Germline values: CDR1 SGHAT, CDR2 FQNNGV. CDR3 length: 13 residues. The CDR3 sequence: CASSLVSTDEQFF.

The chain couples TRBV20-1 to TRBJ2-7; TCRdb lists TRBD2, though no DNA is available to test this call. This CDR3 spans 14 amino acids. The germline V gene encodes CDR1 DFQATT and CDR2 SNEGSKA (reference sequence). CDR3 sequence: CSAEQSGRAFEQYF.